This TCR beta chain was identified during a study of blood T cell repertoires in COVID-19. Study overall: Specimens from acute and convalescent COVID-19 originated in the United States, Italy and Spain. From T cells, B-cell-depleted T cells, or PBMCs came the material, which was cDNA or gDNA.

Generated by immunoSEQ multiplex PCR, the TCRdb table keeps only in-frame clones and is missing some. The table includes 50,000 to 65,000 clones, almost 85% detected once. This clone was found a few times. Sequenced input: peripheral blood. This receptor was taken from a man aged 55 to 70 with COVID-19, enrolled during active disease.

CDR3 sequence (DNA): TGCAGCGTTGAAGACGCCTTTGACAGGGCATCCTACAATGAGCAGTTCTTC. Protein: CSVEDAFDRASYNEQFF. The chain combines TRBV29-1 with TRBJ2-1; 7 bases map to TRBD1. CDR1 and CDR2 from the germline V gene are SQVTM and ANQGSEA. V was clipped by 0 bases and J by 1 base; unmatched bases: 9. The CDR3 sequence is 17 residues long.